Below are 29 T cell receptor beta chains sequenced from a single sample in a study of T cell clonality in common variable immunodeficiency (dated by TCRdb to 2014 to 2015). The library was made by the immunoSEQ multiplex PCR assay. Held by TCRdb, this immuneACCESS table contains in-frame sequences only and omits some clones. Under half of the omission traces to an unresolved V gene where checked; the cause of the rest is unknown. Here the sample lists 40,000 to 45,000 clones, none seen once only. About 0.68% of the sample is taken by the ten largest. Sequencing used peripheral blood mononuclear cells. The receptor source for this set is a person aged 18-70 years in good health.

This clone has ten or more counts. The sequenced part of the CDR3 DNA is TGTGCCAGCAGTGAATACAATGTCCAAGAGACC. Translation gives CASSEYNVQET. The full CDR3 reads CASSEYNVQETQYF. The gene calls are TRBV6-1 and TRBJ2-5, with D unclear. The CDR3 goes on 3 residues after the read ends, and that part is filled in from the germline J gene. The germline V gene has CDR1 MNHNS and CDR2 SASEGT. This CDR3 has 14 amino acids. Trimming shortened V by 2 bases and J by 1 base, and 8 bases separated the two germline ends.

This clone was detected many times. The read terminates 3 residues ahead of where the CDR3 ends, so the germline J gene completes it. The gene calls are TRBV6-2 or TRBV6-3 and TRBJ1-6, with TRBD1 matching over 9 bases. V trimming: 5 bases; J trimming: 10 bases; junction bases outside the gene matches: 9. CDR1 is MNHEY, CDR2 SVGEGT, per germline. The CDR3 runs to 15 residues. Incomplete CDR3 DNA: TGTGCCAGCAGTCTTAACAGGGGGCTATGGTCACCC. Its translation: CASSLNRGLWSP. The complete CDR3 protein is CASSLNRGLWSPLHF.

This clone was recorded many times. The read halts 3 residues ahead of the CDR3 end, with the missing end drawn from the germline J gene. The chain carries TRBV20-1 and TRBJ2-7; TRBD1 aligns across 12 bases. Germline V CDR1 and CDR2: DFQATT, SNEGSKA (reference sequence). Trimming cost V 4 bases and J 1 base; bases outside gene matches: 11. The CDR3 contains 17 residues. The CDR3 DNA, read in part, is TGCAGTGCTACAACCGGGACAGGGGGCTTTGGGTCCTACGAG. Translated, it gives CSATTGTGGFGSYE. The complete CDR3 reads CSATTGTGGFGSYEQYF.

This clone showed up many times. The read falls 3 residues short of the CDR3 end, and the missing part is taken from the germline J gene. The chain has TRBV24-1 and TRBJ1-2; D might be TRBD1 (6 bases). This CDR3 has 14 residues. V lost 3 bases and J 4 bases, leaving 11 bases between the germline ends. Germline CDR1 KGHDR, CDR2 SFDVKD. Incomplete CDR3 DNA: TGTGCCACCAGTGATAAAGGACAGCCCTATGGC. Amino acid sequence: CATSDKGQPYG. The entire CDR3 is CATSDKGQPYGYTF.

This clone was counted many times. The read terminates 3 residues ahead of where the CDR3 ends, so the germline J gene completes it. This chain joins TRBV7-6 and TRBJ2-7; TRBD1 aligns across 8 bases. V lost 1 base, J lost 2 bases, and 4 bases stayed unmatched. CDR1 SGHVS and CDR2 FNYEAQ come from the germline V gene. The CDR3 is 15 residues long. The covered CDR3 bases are TGTGCCAGCAGCTTAGAGGTGACAGGGGCCTACGAG. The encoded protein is CASSLEVTGAYE. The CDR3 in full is CASSLEVTGAYEQYF. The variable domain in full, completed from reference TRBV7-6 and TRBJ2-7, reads GAGVSQSPRYKVTKRGQDVALRCDPISGHVSLYWYRQALGQGPEFLTYFNYEAQQDKSGLPNDRFSAERPEGSISTLTIQRTEQRDSAMYRCASSLEVTGAYEQYFGPGTRLTVT.

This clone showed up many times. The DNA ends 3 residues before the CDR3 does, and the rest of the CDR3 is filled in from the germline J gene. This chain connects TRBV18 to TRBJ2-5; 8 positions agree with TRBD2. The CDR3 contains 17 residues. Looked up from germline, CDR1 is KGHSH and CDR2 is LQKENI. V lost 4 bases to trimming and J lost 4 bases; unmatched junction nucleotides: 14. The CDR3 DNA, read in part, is TGTGCCAGCTCACTGAACATCCCCGGGACTAGAGTAGAGACC. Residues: CASSLNIPGTRVET. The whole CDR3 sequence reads CASSLNIPGTRVETQYF.

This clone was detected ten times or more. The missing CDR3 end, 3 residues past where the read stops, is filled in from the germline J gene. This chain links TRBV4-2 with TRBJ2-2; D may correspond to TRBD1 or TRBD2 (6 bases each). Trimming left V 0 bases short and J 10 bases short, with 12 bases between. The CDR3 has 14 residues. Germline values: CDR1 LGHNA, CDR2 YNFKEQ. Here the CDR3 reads CASSQDLEGQELFF. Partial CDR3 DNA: TGTGCCAGCAGCCAAGATCTGGAGGGACAGGAG.

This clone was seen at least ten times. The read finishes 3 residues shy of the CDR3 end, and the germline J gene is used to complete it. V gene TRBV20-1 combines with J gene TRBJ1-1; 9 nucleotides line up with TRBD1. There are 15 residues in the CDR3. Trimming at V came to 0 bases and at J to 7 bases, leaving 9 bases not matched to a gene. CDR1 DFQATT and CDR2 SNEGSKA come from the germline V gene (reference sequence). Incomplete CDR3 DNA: TGCAGTGCTAGAGACTCAGGAAGGGACAGGGATGAA. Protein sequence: CSARDSGRDRDE. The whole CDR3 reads CSARDSGRDRDEAFF.

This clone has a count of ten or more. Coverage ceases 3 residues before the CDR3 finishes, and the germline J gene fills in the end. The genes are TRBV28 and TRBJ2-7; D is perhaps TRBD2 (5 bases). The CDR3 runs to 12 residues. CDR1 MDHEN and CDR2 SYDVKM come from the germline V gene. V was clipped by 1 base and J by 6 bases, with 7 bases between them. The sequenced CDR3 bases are TGTGCCAGCAGTTTATCCCGGGGCGAG. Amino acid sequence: CASSLSRGE. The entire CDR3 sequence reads CASSLSRGEQYF. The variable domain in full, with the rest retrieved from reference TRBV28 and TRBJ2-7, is DVKVTQSSRYLVKRTGEKVFLECVQDMDHENMFWYRQDPGLGLRLIYFSYDVKMKEKGDIPEGYSVSREKKERFSLILESASTNQTSMYLCASSLSRGEQYFGPGTRLTVT.

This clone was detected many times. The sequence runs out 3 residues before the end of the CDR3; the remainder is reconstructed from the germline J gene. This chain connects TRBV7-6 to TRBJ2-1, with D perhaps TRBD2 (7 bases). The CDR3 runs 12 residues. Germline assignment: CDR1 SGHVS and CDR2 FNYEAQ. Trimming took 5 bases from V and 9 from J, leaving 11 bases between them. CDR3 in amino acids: CASSVGGGEQFF. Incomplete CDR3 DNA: TGTGCCAGCAGCGTAGGGGGGGGTGAG.

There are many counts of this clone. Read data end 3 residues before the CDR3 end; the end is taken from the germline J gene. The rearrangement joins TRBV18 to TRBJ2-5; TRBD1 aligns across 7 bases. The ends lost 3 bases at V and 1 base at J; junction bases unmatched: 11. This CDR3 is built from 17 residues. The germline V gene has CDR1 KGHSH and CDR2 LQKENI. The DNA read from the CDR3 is TGTGCCAGCTCACCCTCCTTTCGACAGGGCCCCCAAGAGACC. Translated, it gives CASSPSFRQGPQET. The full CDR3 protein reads CASSPSFRQGPQETQYF.

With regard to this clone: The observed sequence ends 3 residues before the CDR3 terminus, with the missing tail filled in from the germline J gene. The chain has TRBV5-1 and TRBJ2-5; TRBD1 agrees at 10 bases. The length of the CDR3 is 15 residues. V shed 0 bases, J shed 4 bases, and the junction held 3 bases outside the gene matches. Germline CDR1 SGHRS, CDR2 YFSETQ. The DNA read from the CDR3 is TGCGCCAGCAGCTTGGGACAGGGGGCTAGAGAGACC. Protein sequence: CASSLGQGARET. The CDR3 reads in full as CASSLGQGARETQYF.

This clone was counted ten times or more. The part of the CDR3 DNA that was read is TGTGCCAGTAGTATCAGGGACTCCGGGGAG. Protein product: CASSIRDSGE. The whole CDR3 is CASSIRDSGELFF. This chain joins TRBV19 and TRBJ2-2; perhaps TRBD2 as D (6 bases). Read sequence stops 3 residues before the CDR3 end, and the germline J gene provides the missing end. The CDR3 consists of 13 residues. Germline V CDR1 and CDR2: LNHDA, SQIVND (reference sequence). The germline V and J ends were trimmed by 3 bases and 6 bases, with 8 bases remaining between them.

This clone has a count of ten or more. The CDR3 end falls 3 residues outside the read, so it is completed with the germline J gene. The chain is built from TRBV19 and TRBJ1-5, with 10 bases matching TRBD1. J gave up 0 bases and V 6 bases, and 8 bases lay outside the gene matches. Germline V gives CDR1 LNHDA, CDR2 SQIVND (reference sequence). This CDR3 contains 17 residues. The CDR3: CASRDDRGHNSNQPQHF. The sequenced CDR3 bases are TGTGCCAGTAGGGACGACAGGGGGCACAATAGCAATCAGCCC.

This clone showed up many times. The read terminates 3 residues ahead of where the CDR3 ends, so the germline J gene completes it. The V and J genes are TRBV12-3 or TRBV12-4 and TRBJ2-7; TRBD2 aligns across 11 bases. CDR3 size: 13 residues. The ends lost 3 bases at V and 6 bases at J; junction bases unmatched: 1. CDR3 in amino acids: CASSFLAGGEQYF. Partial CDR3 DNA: TGTGCCAGCAGTTTTCTAGCGGGGGGCGAG.

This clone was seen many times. The part of the CDR3 DNA that was read is TGCGCCAGCAGCTTGGCCGCGACAGGCCTCTACGAG. Amino acids: CASSLAATGLYE. The whole CDR3 reads CASSLAATGLYEQYF. The gene calls are TRBV5-1 and TRBJ2-7, with D possibly matching TRBD1 (6 bases). Sequencing ends 3 residues short of the CDR3 end; the germline J gene provides the rest. Trimming removed 0 bases at V and 3 bases at J, with 13 bases between. Germline loops: CDR1 SGHRS, CDR2 YFSETQ. The CDR3 has 15 residues.

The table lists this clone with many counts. The DNA read from the CDR3 is TGTGCCTGGAGTGTGCCTGGGACTCTGAATTCACCC. As protein: CAWSVPGTLNSP. In full, the CDR3 is CAWSVPGTLNSPLHF. V gene TRBV30 combines with J gene TRBJ1-6, with D possibly matching TRBD1 (5 bases). The read stops 3 residues short of the end of the CDR3; the missing end is completed from the germline J gene. This CDR3 is built from 15 residues. The V gene lost 0 bases and the J gene lost 7 bases, with 13 bases spanning the gap. CDR1 and CDR2 from the germline V gene are GTSNPN and SVGIG (reference sequence).

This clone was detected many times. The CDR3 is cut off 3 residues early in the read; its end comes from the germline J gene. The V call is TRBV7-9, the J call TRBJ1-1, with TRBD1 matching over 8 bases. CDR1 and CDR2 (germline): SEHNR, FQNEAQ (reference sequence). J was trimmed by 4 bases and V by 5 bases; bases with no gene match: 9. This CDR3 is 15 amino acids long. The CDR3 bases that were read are TGTGCCAGCAGCCCACTCGACAGGGGTGTCACTGAA. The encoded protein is CASSPLDRGVTE. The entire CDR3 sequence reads CASSPLDRGVTEAFF.

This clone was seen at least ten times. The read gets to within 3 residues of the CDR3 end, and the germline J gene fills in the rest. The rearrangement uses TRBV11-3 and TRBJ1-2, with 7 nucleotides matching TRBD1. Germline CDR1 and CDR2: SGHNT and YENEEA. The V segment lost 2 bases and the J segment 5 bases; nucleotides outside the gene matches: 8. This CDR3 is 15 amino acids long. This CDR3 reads CASSLLPGQPYGYTF. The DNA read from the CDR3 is TGTGCCAGCAGCTTACTACCGGGACAGCCATATGGC.

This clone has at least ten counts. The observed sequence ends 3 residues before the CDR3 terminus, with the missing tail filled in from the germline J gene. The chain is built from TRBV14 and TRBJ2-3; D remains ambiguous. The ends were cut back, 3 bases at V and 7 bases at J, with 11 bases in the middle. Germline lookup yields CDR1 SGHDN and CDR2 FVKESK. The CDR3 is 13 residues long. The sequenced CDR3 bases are TGTGCCAGCAGCCAGTCTTGGCGGAATACG. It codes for CASSQSWRNT. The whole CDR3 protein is CASSQSWRNTQYF.

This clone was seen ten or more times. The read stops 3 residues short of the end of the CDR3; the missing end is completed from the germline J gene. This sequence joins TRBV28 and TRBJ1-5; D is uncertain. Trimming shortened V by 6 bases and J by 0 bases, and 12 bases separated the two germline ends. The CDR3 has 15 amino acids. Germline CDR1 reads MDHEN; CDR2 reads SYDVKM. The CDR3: CASRYKANSNQPQHF. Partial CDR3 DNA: TGTGCCAGCAGGTATAAAGCGAATAGCAATCAGCCC.

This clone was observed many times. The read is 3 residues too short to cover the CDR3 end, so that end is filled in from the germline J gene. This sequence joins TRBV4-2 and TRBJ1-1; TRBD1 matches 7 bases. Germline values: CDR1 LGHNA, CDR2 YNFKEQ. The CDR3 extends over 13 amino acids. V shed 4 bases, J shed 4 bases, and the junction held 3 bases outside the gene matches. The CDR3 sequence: CASSLRQGTEAFF. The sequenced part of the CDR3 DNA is TGTGCCAGCAGCCTAAGACAGGGCACTGAA.

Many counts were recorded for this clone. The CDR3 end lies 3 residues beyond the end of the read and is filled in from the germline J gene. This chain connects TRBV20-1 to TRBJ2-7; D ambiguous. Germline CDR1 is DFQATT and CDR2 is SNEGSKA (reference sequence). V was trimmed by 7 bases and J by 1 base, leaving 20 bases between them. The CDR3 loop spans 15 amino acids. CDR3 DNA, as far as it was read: TGCAGTGTCAGACTGCCGGGTCCAGCGTCCTACGAG. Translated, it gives CSVRLPGPASYE. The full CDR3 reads CSVRLPGPASYEQYF.

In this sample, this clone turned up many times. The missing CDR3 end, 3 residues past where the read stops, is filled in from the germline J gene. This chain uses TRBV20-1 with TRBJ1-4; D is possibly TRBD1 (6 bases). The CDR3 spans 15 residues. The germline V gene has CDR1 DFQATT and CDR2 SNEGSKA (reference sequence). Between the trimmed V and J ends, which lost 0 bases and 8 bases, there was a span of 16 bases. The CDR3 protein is CSARDGRTDREKLFF. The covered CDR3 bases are TGCAGTGCTAGAGATGGGCGGACAGACCGAGAAAAA.

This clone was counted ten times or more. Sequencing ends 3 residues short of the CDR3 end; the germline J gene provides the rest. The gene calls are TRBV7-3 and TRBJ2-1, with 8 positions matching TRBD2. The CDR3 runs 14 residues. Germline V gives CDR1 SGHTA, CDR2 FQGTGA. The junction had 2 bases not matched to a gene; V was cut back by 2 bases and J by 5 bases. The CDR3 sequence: CASSLAGGHNEQFF. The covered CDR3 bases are TGTGCCAGCAGCTTAGCGGGAGGTCACAATGAG.

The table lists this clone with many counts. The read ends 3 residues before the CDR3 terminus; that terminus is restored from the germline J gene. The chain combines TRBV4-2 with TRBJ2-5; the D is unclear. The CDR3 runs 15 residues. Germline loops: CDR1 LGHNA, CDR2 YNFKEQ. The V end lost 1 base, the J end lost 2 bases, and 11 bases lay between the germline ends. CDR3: CASSQGPGTQETQYF. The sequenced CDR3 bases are TGTGCCAGCAGCCAAGGGCCGGGTACGCAAGAGACC.

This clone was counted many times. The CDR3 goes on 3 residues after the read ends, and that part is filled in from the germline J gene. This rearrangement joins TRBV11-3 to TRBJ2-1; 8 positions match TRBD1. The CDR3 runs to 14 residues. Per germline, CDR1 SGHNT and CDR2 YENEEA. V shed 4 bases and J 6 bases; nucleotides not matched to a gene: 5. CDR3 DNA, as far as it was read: TGTGCCAGCAGCTCACGGACAGGGAGCAATGAG. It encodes CASSSRTGSNE. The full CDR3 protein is CASSSRTGSNEQFF. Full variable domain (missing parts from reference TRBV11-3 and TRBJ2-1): EAGVVQSPRYKIIEKKQPVAFWCNPISGHNTLYWYLQNLGQGPELLIRYENEEAVDDSQLPKDRFSAERLKGVDSTLKIQPAELGDSAVYLCASSSRTGSNEQFFGPGTRLTVL.

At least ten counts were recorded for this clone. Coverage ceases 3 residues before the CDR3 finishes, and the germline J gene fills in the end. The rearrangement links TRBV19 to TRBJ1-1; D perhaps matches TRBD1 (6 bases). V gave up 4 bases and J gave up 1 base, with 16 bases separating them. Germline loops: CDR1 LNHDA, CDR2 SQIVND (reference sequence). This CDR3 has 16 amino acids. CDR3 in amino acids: CASSKNTGRGNTEAFF. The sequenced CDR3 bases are TGTGCCAGTAGTAAAAATACAGGGCGAGGGAACACTGAA.

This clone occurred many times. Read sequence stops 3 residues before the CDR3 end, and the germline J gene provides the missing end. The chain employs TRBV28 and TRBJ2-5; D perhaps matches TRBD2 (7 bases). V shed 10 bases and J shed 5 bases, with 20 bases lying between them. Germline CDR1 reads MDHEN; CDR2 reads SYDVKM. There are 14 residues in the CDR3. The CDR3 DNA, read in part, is TGTGCCATTCTGAGGGGGGGGGCCGGGGAGACC. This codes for CAILRGGAGET. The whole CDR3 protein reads CAILRGGAGETQYF.